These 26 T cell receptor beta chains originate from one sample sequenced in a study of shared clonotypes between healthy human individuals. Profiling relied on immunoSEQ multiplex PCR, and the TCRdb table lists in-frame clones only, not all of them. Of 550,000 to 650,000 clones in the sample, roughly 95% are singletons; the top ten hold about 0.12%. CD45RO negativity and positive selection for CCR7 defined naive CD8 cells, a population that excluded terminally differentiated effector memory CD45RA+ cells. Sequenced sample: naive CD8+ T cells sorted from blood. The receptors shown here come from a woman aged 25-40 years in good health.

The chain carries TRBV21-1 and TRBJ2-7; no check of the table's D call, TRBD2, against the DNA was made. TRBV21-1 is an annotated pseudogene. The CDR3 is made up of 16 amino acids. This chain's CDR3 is CASSKEGSGRTYEQYF. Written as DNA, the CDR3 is TGTGCCAGCAGCAAAGAAGGCAGCGGGAGAACCTACGAGCAGTACTTC.

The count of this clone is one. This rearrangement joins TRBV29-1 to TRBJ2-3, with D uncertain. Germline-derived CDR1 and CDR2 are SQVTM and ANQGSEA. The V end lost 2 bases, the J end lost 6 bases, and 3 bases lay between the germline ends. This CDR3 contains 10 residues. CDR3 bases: TGCAGCGTTGAATGGGATACGCAGTATTTT. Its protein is CSVEWDTQYF.

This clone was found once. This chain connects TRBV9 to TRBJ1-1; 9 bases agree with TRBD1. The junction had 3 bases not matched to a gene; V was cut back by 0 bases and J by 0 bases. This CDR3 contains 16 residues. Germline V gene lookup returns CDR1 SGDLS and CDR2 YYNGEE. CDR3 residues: CASSVDWDRVNTEAFF. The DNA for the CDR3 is TGTGCCAGCAGCGTAGACTGGGACAGGGTGAACACTGAAGCTTTCTTT.

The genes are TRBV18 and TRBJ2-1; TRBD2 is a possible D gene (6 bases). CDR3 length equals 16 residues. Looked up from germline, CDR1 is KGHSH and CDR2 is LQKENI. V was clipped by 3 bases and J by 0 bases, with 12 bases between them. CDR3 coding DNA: TGTGCCAGCTCACCCCAGGAGGGGAGCTCCTACAATGAGCAGTTCTTC. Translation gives CASSPQEGSSYNEQFF.

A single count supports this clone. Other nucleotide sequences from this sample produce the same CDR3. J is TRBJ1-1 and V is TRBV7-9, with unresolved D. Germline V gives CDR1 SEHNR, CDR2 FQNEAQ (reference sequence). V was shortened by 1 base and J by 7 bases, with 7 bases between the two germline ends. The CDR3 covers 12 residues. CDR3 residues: CASSLVGDEAFF. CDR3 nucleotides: TGTGCCAGCAGCTTAGTGGGAGATGAAGCTTTCTTT.

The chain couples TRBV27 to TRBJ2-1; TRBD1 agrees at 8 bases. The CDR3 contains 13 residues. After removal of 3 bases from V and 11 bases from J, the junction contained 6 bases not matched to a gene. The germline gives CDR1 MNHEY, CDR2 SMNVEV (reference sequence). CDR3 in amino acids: CASSFAGQAKQFF. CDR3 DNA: TGTGCCAGCAGTTTCGCGGGACAGGCTAAGCAGTTCTTC.

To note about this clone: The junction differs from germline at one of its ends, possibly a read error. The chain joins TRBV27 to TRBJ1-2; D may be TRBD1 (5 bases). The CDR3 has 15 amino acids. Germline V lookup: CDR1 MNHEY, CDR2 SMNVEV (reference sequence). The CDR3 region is CASSSRGEVYYGHTF. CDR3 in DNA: TGTGCCAGCAGTTCCCGGGGGGAGGTCTACTATGGCCACACCTTC.

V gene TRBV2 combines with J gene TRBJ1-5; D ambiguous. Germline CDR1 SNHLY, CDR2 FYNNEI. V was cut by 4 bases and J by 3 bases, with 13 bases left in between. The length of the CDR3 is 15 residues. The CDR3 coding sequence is TGTGCCAGCAGTGTAGATGCAAGCATCAATCAGCCCCAGCATTTT. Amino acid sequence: CASSVDASINQPQHF. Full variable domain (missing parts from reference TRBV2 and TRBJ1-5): EPEVTQTPSHQVTQMGQEVILRCVPISNHLYFYWYRQILGQKVEFLVSFYNNEISEKSEIFDDQFSVERPDGSNFTLKIRSTKLEDSAMYFCASSVDASINQPQHFGDGTRLSIL.

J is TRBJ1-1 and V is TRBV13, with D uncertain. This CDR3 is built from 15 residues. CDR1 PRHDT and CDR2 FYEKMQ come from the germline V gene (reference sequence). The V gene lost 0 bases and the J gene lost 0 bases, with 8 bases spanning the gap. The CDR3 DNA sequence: TGTGCCAGCAGCTTAGGATGGGAGGTGAACACTGAAGCTTTCTTT. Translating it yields CASSLGWEVNTEAFF.

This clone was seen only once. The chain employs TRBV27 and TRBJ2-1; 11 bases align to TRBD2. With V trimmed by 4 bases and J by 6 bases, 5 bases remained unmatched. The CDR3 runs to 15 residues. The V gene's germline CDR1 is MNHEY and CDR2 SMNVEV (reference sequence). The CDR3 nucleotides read TGTGCCAGCAGTTCAATAGCGGGAGGGCCCAATGAGCAGTTCTTC. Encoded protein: CASSSIAGGPNEQFF.

CDR3 in DNA: TGCGCCAGCAGTGAGTGGGGGAGCACTGAAGCTTTCTTT. Translation gives CASSEWGSTEAFF. The chain combines TRBV10-2 with TRBJ1-1, with a tentative D call TRBD1 (5 bases). This CDR3 contains 13 residues. Germline assignment: CDR1 WSHSY and CDR2 SAAADI. Trimming removed 1 base from V and 4 bases from J, with 7 bases in between.

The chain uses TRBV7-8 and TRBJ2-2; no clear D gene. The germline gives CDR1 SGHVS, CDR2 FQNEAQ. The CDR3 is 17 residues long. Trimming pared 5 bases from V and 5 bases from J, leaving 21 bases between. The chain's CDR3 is CASSRPLTNLQTGELFF. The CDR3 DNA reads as TGTGCCAGCAGCCGGCCTCTGACAAACCTTCAAACCGGGGAGCTGTTTTTT.

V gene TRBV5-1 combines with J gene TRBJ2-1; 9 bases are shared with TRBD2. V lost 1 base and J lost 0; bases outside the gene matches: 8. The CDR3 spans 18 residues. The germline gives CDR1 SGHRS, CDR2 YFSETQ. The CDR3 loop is CASSLTSGLKSSYNEQFF. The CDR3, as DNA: TGCGCCAGCAGCTTGACTAGCGGGCTAAAGAGCTCCTACAATGAGCAGTTCTTC.

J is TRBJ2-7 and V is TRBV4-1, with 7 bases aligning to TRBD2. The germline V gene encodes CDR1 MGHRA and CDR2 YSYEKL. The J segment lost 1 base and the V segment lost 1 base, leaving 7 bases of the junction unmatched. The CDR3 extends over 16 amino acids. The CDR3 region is CASSQVLAETSYEQYF. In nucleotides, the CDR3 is TGCGCCAGCAGCCAAGTCCTAGCGGAGACTTCCTACGAGCAGTACTTC.

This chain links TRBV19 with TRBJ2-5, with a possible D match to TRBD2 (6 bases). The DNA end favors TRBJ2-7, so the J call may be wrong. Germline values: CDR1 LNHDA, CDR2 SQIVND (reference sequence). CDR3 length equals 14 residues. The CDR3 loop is CASREFSGSYEQYF. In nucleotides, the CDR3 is TGTGCCAGCCGCGAGTTTAGCGGTTCCTACGAGCAGTACTTC.

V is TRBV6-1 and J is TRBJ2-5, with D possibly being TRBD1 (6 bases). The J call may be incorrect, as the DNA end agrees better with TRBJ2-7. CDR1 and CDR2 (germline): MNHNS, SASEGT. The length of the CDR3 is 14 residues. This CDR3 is CASSPGHLTYEQYF. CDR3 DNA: TGTGCCAGCAGCCCGGGACACCTAACCTACGAGCAGTACTTC.

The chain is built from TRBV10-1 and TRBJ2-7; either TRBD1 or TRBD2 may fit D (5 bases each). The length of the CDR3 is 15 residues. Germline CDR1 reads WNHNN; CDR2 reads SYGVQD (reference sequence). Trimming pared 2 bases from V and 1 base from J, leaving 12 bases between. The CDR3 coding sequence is TGCGCCAGCAGTGAGGGGACCGTACCTTCCTACGAGCAGTACTTC. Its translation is CASSEGTVPSYEQYF.

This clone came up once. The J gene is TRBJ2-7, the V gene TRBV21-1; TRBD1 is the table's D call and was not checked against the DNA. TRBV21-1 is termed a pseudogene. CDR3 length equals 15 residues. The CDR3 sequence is CASSFSNRGSYEQYF. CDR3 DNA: TGTGCCAGCAGCTTCTCGAACAGGGGGAGCTACGAGCAGTACTTC.

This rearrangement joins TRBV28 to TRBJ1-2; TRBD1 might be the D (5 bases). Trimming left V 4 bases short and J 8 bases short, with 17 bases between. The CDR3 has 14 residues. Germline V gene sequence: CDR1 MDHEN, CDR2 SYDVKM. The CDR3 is CASSSAGGADGYTF. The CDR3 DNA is TGTGCCAGCAGTTCGGCGGGCGGGGCGGACGGCTACACCTTC.

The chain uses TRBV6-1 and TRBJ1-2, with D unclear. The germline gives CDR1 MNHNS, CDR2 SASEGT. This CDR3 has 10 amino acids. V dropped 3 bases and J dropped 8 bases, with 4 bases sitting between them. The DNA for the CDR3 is TGTGCCAGCAGTGATTACGGCTACACCTTC. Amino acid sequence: CASSDYGYTF.

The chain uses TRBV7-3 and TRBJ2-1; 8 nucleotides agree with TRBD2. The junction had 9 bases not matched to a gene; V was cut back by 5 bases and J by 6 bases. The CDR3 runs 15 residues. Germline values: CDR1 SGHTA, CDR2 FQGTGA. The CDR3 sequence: CASSLSSGSGNEQFF. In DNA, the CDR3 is TGTGCCAGCAGCCTATCGAGCGGGAGCGGCAATGAGCAGTTCTTC.

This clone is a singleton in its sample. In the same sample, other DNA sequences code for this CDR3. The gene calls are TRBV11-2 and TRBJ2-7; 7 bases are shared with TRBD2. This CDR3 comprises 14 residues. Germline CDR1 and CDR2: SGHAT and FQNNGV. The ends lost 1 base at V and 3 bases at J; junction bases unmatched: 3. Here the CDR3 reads CASSLGASGYEQYF. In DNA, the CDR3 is TGTGCCAGCAGCTTAGGGGCTAGCGGCTACGAGCAGTACTTC.

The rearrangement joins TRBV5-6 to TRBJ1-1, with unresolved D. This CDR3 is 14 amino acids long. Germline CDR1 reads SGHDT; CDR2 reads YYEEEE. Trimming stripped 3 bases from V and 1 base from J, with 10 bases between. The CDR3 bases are TGTGCCAGCAGCTCTACTCAGGAGAACACTGAAGCTTTCTTT. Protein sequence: CASSSTQENTEAFF.

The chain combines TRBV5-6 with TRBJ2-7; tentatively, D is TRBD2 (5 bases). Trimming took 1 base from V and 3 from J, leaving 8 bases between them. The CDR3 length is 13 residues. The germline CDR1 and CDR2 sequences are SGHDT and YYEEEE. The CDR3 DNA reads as TGTGCCAGCAGCTTGAGAGGGAGCTACGAGCAGTACTTC. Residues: CASSLRGSYEQYF.

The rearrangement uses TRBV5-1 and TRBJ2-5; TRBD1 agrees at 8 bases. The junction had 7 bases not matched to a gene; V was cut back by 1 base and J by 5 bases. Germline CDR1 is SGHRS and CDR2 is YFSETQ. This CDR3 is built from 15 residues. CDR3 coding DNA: TGCGCCAGCAGCTTGACAGGACAGGGCCTGGAGACCCAGTACTTC. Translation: CASSLTGQGLETQYF.

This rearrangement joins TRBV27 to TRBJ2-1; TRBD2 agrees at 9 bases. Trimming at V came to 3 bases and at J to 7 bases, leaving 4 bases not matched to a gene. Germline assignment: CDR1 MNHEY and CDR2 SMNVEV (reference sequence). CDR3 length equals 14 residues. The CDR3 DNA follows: TGTGCCAGCAGTTTTGGCGGGAGGGCGAATGAGCAGTTCTTC. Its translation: CASSFGGRANEQFF.